The 10 T cell receptor beta chains listed next were all sequenced from one sample in a study of PD-L1 blockade in urothelial cancer. Only in-frame clones appear in the TCRdb table, and some are missing; sequencing was by immunoSEQ multiplex PCR. The data show fewer than 65,000 clones, roughly four fifths seen once. The sample's time point: pretreatment peripheral blood. Specimen: PBMCs, collected around atezolizumab (anti-PD-L1) treatment. These receptors were obtained from a man between 65 and 85 years old with urothelial cancer.

The chain carries TRBV29-1 and TRBJ2-7; TRBD2 matches at 10 bases. With V trimmed by 0 bases and J by 3 bases, 8 bases remained unmatched. Germline CDR1 is SQVTM and CDR2 is ANQGSEA. The CDR3 sequence is 16 residues long. The CDR3 sequence is CSVEDWSGRGGYEQYF. DNA for the CDR3: TGCAGCGTTGAAGATTGGAGCGGGAGGGGAGGCTACGAGCAGTACTTC.

V gene TRBV7-6 combines with J gene TRBJ2-5; possibly TRBD2 for D (6 bases). The CDR3 loop spans 17 amino acids. The ends were cut back, 5 bases at V and 5 bases at J, with 24 bases in the middle. Germline V CDR1 and CDR2: SGHVS, FNYEAQ. CDR3 amino acids: CASSRTGTLSGGETQYF. The CDR3 coding sequence is TGTGCCAGCAGCCGGACCGGGACTCTTTCCGGTGGGGAGACCCAGTACTTC. Variable domain in full (rest from reference TRBV7-6 and TRBJ2-5): GAGVSQSPRYKVTKRGQDVALRCDPISGHVSLYWYRQALGQGPEFLTYFNYEAQQDKSGLPNDRFSAERPEGSISTLTIQRTEQRDSAMYRCASSRTGTLSGGETQYFGPGTRLLVL.

V gene TRBV7-2 combines with J gene TRBJ2-5, with D possibly being TRBD2 (6 bases). Germline CDR1 reads SGHTA; CDR2 reads FQGNSA. The CDR3 length is 14 residues. V was pared by 5 bases and J by 2 bases, with 12 bases between. The DNA for the CDR3 is TGTGCCAGCAGCCGCGGACTATTACAAGAGACCCAGTACTTC. It is translated as CASSRGLLQETQYF.

This chain links TRBV29-1 with TRBJ1-2; D might be TRBD1 (5 bases). The germline CDR1 and CDR2 sequences are SQVTM and ANQGSEA. CDR3 length equals 14 residues. Trimming cost V 4 bases and J 2 bases, with 14 bases left between them. The CDR3 DNA is TGCAGCGTTGGACAGCTTACGACGAACTATGGCTACACCTTC. Translated, it gives CSVGQLTTNYGYTF.

By its share, this clone is medium-sized (0.01 to 0.1%). The chain employs TRBV28 and TRBJ1-2; no definite D call. Per the germline V gene, CDR1 is MDHEN and CDR2 is SYDVKM. CDR3 length equals 13 residues. V shed 10 bases and J shed 4 bases, with 16 bases lying between them. In DNA form, the CDR3 reads TGTGCCACCTCGGGAACAAACCTCTATGGCTACACCTTC. Protein sequence: CATSGTNLYGYTF.

V and J are TRBV28 and TRBJ1-2, with TRBD1 matching over 11 bases. V shed 5 bases and J 0 bases; nucleotides not matched to a gene: 11. CDR1 is MDHEN and CDR2 is SYDVKM in the germline V gene. CDR3 size: 18 residues. CDR3 sequence (DNA): TGTGCCAGCAGTCCAAATCCGGGACAGGGGGGCTCTAACTATGGCTACACCTTC. Amino acids: CASSPNPGQGGSNYGYTF.

The chain recombines TRBV28 with TRBJ1-4; no firm D call. This CDR3 spans 16 amino acids. Per the germline V gene, CDR1 is MDHEN and CDR2 is SYDVKM. V was pared by 4 bases and J by 2 bases, with 14 bases between. The CDR3 loop reads CASSYATSSTNEKLFF. CDR3 coding DNA: TGTGCCAGCAGTTACGCGACATCCTCGACTAATGAAAAACTGTTTTTT. The full variable domain, with the rest looked up from reference TRBV28 and TRBJ1-4, is DVKVTQSSRYLVKRTGEKVFLECVQDMDHENMFWYRQDPGLGLRLIYFSYDVKMKEKGDIPEGYSVSREKKERFSLILESASTNQTSMYLCASSYATSSTNEKLFFGSGTQLSVL.

V usage is TRBV25-1 and J usage is TRBJ1-2; TRBD1 might be the D (6 bases). V lost 3 bases and J lost 2, with 13 bases in between. CDR3 length equals 15 residues. The germline CDR1 and CDR2 sequences are MGHDK and SYGVNS. The CDR3 region has the DNA TGTGCCAGCAGTGAGTCAGGGGCCGGGAACTATGGCTACACCTTC. This encodes CASSESGAGNYGYTF.

The V gene is TRBV5-4, the J gene TRBJ1-1; possibly TRBD1 for D (5 bases). This CDR3 has 14 amino acids. CDR1 and CDR2 from the germline V gene are SGHNT and YYREEE (reference sequence). V lost 6 bases and J 2 bases, leaving 14 bases between the germline ends. CDR3 sequence (DNA): TGTGCCAGCACGGGCCAGGGCGGCAACACTGAAGCTTTCTTT. Its protein product is CASTGQGGNTEAFF.

The V call is TRBV7-3, the J call TRBJ2-3, with a possible D match to TRBD2 (6 bases). V lost 2 bases, J lost 6 bases, and 15 bases lay in between. CDR1 SGHTA and CDR2 FQGTGA come from the germline V gene. CDR3 size: 15 residues. CDR3 in amino acids: CASSLDWGSGDTQYF. CDR3 coding DNA: TGTGCCAGCAGCTTAGATTGGGGTAGCGGCGATACGCAGTATTTT. Variable domain in full (rest from reference TRBV7-3 and TRBJ2-3): GAGVSQTPSNKVTEKGKYVELRCDPISGHTALYWYRQSLGQGPEFLIYFQGTGAADDSGLPNDRFFAVRPEGSVSTLKIQRTERGDSAVYLCASSLDWGSGDTQYFGPGTRLTVL.